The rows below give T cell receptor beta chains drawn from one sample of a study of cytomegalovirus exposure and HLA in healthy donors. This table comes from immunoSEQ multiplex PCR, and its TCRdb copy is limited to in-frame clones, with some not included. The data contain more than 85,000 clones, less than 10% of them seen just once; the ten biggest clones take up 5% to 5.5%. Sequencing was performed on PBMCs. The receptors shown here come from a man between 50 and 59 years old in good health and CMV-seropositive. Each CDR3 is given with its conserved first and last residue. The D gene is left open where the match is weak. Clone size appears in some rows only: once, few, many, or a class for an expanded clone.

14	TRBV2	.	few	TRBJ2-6	CASTENSGANVLTF	TGTGCCAGCACCGAGAACTCTGGGGCCAACGTCCTGACTTTC
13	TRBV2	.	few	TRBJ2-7	CASSDGRGYEQYF	TGTGCCAGCAGTGATGGCAGGGGCTACGAGCAGTACTTC
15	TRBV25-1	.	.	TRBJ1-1	CASSERDSMNTEAFF	TGTGCCAGCAGTGAACGAGACAGCATGAACACTGAAGCTTTCTTT
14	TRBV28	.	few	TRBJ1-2	CASSPPDKYYGYTF	TGTGCCAGCAGCCCCCCTGACAAGTACTATGGCTACACCTTC
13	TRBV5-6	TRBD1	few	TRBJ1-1	CASSLRTGVEAFF	TGTGCCAGCAGCTTGAGGACAGGGGTTGAAGCTTTCTTT
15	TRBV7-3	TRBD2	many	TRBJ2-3	CASSPLAGSTDTQYF	TGTGCCAGCAGCCCACTAGCGGGTAGCACAGATACGCAGTATTTT
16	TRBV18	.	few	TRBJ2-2	CASSVLPGLHTGELFF	TGTGCCAGCTCAGTACTCCCGGGACTCCACACCGGGGAGCTGTTTTTT
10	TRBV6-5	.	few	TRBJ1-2	CASKGFGYTF	TGTGCCAGCAAGGGGTTTGGCTACACCTTC
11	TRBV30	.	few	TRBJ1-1	CAWAYYTEAFF	TGTGCCTGGGCCTATTACACTGAAGCTTTCTTT
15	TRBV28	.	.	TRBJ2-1	CASSPLGTGYNEQFF	TGTGCCAGCAGTCCACTAGGAACGGGGTACAATGAGCAGTTCTTC
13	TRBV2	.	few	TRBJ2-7	CASSFPEYAEQYF	TGTGCCAGCAGCTTCCCGGAGTACGCCGAGCAGTACTTC
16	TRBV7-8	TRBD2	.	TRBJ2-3	CASSLVPSGRADTQYF	TGTGCCAGCAGCTTAGTTCCCAGCGGGAGGGCAGATACGCAGTATTTT
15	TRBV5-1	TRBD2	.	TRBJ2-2	CASSLTGGNTGELFF	TGCGCCAGCAGCTTGACGGGAGGAAACACCGGGGAGCTGTTTTTT
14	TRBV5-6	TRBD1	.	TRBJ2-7	CASSFDRVAYEQYF	TGTGCCAGCAGCTTTGACAGGGTCGCCTACGAGCAGTACTTC
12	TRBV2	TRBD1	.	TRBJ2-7	CASRDRGHEQYF	TGTGCCAGCAGGGACAGGGGCCACGAGCAGTACTTC
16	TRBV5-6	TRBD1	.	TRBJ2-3	CASSLAGGRGTDTQYF	TGTGCCAGCAGCTTGGCAGGGGGCCGGGGCACAGATACGCAGTATTTT
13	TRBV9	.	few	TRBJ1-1	CASSPRGNTEAFF	TGTGCCAGCAGCCCCAGGGGGAACACTGAAGCTTTCTTT
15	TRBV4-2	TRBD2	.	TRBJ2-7	CASSSPGLAGDEQYF	TGTGCCAGCAGCTCCCCGGGACTAGCGGGAGACGAGCAGTACTTC
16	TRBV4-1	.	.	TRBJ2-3	CASSQVSGRGADTQYF	TGCGCCAGCAGCCAAGTGTCGGGCAGGGGGGCAGATACGCAGTATTTT
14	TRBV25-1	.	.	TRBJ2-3	CASRGQISTDTQYF	TGTGCCAGCAGAGGACAGATCTCCACAGATACGCAGTATTTT
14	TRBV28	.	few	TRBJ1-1	CASSLKQGNTEAFF	TGTGCCAGCAGCCTCAAACAGGGGAACACTGAAGCTTTCTTT
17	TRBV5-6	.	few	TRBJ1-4	CASSLLRGGTTNEKLFF	TGTGCCAGCAGCTTGCTAAGGGGGGGTACAACTAATGAAAAACTGTTTTTT
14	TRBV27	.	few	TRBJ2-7	CCIPQGPHVYEQYF	TGTTGCATCCCACAGGGTCCCCACGTCTACGAGCAGTACTTC
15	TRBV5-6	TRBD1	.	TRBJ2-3	CASSSGQGGTDTQYF	TGTGCCAGCAGTTCCGGACAGGGAGGCACAGATACGCAGTATTTT
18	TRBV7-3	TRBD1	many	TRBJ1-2	CASSLMDRGQAGPYGYTF	TGTGCCAGCAGCTTGATGGACAGGGGGCAAGCTGGCCCCTATGGCTACACCTTC
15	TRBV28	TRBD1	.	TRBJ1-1	CASSLLGRGPAEAFF	TGTGCCAGCAGTTTATTGGGCAGGGGGCCGGCTGAAGCTTTCTTT
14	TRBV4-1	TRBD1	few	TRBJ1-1	CASSRPDRDTEAFF	TGCGCCAGCAGTCGTCCGGACAGGGACACTGAAGCTTTCTTT
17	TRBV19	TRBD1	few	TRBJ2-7	CASSRKTGTGSSYEQYF	TGTGCCAGTAGTAGAAAAACCGGGACAGGCAGTTCCTACGAGCAGTACTTC
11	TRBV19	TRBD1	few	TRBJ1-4	CASSSGQVLFF	TGTGCCAGTAGTTCCGGACAGGTCCTGTTTTTT
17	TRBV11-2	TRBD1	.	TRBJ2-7	CASSPPGQGDNSYEQYF	TGTGCCAGCAGCCCCCCGGGACAGGGGGATAACTCCTACGAGCAGTACTTC
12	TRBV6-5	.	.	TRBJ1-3	CASWGSGNNIYF	TGTGCAAGCTGGGGCTCTGGAAACAACATATATTTT
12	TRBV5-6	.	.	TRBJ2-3	CASSSFTDTQYF	TGTGCCAGCAGCTCCTTCACAGATACGCAGTATTTT
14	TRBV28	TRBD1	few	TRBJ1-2	CASSPTGGFRGYTF	TGTGCCAGCAGTCCAACAGGGGGTTTTAGAGGCTACACCTTC
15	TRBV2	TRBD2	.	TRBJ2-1	CASSPGLASYNEQFF	TGTGCCAGCAGCCCGGGACTAGCGAGCTACAATGAGCAGTTCTTC
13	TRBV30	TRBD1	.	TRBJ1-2	CASTGQDVSGYTF	TGTGCCTCCACAGGACAGGACGTTTCTGGCTACACCTTC
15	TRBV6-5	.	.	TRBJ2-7	CASSSPGNPSYEQYF	TGTGCCAGCAGCTCCCCAGGGAACCCAAGCTACGAGCAGTACTTC
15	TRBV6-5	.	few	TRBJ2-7	CASSGTGGAVLEQYF	TGTGCCAGCAGTGGCACGGGTGGCGCTGTGCTCGAGCAGTACTTC
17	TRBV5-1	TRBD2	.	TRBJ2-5	CASSSQGRVAGQETQYF	TGCGCCAGCAGCTCCCAAGGGAGGGTGGCAGGGCAAGAGACCCAGTACTTC
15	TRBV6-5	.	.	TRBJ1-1	CASSYEPTGVTEAFF	TGTGCCAGCAGTTATGAGCCGACGGGGGTCACTGAAGCTTTCTTT